Given below is one TCR beta chain in context. It lacks a known antigen. Base qualities are not provided; no much larger clone lies one nucleotide away. V and J are truncated by 2 bases and 3 bases respectively, leaving an intervening sequence of 17 bases. Via the germline V gene, CDR1 is SGHRS and CDR2 YFSETQ. Reading from cysteine to phenylalanine, the CDR3 counts 16 amino acids. Of the read, only the CDR3 DNA is kept; its 48 bases are in frame from base 1. One collaborating source in Seattle enrolled patients while the patients were actively infected and followed the patients over time throughout the course of disease. Whole blood was collected in K2EDTA tubes by collaborating institutions according to the institutions' own protocols. For TCRbeta analysis, collaborators shipped samples as frozen whole blood, isolated PBMCs, or DNA extracted from either of those sample types. The source of the sample is a study of blood T cell repertoires in COVID-19 (dated by TCRdb to between 2020 and 2021). Turning to the overall study: Samples covering the acute and convalescent phases of COVID-19 were provided by collaborators in the United States, Italy and Spain. The material from the prospective study consisted of cDNA or gDNA derived from T cells, B-cell-depleted T cells, or PBMCs. The dataset comprised deeply sampled blood TCRbeta repertoires from subjects exposed to, actively infected with, or recovered from COVID-19. The repertoires were released in a freely available public database intended as a resource for research on the immune response to SARS-CoV-2. The samples were drawn from the first 160 participants of the ongoing ImmuneRACE study and from 950 to 1,500 subjects provided by 6 global collaborators. The sample metadata nearly always contained a de-identified subject ID, COVID-19 status, age in years and sex. Where HLA class I and class II types were available, the types were taken from metadata supplied by the sample provider, not from assay-based typing.

The immunoSEQ Assay, a bias-controlled multiplex PCR, was used to amplify TCRbeta CDR3 regions from genomic DNA. Turning to the authors' computational methods: The number of nucleated cells in each sample was estimated by amplification of reference gene primers within the assay. To quantify the absolute abundance of each unique TCRbeta CDR3 rearrangement, sequence reads were collapsed and filtered. For each sample, productive Simpson clonality was calculated as the square root of Simpson's diversity index across productive rearrangements. The source is immuneACCESS, and TCRdb retained only in-frame sequences with V and J called. Part of the clones is not carried over; for the studies checked, unresolved V genes explain less than half of this, and the remainder is unexplained. For V, J and clone size, that table is used; D and trimming come from the DNA. The sample profile shows 200,000 to 250,000 clones; 75% to 90% of them were found once. 2% to 3% of the sample lies in the top ten.

What the study reported, not specific to this receptor: Clinical and demographic metadata were provided uncurated, with the amount varying by source and participant.

Sequencing used peripheral blood. This TCR was sampled from a young man with COVID-19, enrolled during active disease. This chain joins TRBV5-1 to TRBJ2-5; TRBD1 is perhaps the D gene, given 6 matching bases. The DNA sequence is as follows: TGCGCCAGCAGCTTAGACCCGGGACACCAAAAAGAGACCCAGTACTTC. Translated, it reads CASSLDPGHQKETQYF. Full variable domain (CDR3 extended with the reference TRBV5-1 and TRBJ2-5 proteins): KAGVTQTPRYLIKTRGQQVTLSCSPISGHRSVSWYQQTPGQGLQFLFEYFSETQRNKGNFPGRFSGRQFSNSRSEMNVSTLELGDSALYLCASSLDPGHQKETQYFGPGTRLLVL.